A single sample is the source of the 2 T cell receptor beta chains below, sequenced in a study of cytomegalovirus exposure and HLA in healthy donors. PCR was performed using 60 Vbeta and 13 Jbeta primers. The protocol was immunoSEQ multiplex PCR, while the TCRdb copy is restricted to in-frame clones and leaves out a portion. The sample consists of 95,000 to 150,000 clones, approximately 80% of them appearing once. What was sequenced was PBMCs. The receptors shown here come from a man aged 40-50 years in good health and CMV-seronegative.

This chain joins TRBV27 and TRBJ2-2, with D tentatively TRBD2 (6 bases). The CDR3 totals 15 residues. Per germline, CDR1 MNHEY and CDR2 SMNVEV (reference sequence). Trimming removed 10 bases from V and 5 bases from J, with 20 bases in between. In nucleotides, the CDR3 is TGTGCCATTCCGGGGGACTCTCAAGGTACCGGGGAGCTGTTTTTT. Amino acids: CAIPGDSQGTGELFF.

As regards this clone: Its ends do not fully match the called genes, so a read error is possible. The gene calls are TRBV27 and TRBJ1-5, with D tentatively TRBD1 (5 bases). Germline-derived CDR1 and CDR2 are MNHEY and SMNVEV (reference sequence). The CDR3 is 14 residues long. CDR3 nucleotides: TGTGCCAGCAGTCCGACAGTAGAAAATCGGCCCCAGCATTTT. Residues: CASSPTVENRPQHF.